A selection of T cell receptor beta chains follows, all from one sample in a study of CD8 T cells in ankylosing spondylitis. TCRdb reanalysed the 5' RACE reads using MiXCR and keeps one entry per CDR3 protein. The sample yields roughly 230,000 distinct CDR3 sequences, 8% to 10% seen once. The sequenced sample consisted of blood, either unsorted or a sorted T cell fraction (not recorded which). These receptors originate from a female donor with ankylosing spondylitis or in good health (not recorded which). The CDR3 runs from the conserved cysteine through the conserved F or W. Each record gives: clone size, V gene, D gene, J gene, CDR3 protein, CDR3 DNA. D genes are given only for firm matches. The size field is filled for only some rows; it gives once, few, many or a size class.

size: many
V: TRBV5-1
D: .
J: TRBJ2-1
CDR3: CASSLALHNEQFF
DNA: TGCGCCAGCAGCTTGGCCTTGCACAATGAGCAGTTCTTC

size: many
V: TRBV10-3
D: .
J: TRBJ2-7
CDR3: CAISELGKTYF
DNA: TGTGCCATCAGTGAGCTAGGGAAGACCTACTTC

size: many
V: TRBV4-1
D: .
J: TRBJ1-1
CDR3: CASSQSGVNTEAFF
DNA: TGCGCCAGCAGCCAGTCAGGGGTGAACACTGAAGCTTTCTTT

size: many
V: TRBV12-3/TRBV12-4
D: TRBD2
J: TRBJ2-7
CDR3: CASGWSGLAKEQYF
DNA: TGTGCCAGCGGGTGGTCGGGACTAGCTAAGGAGCAGTACTTC

size: .
V: TRBV20-1
D: TRBD2
J: TRBJ2-1
CDR3: CCSSKAGVTSSYNEQFF
DNA: TGCTGCTCTAGTAAGGCGGGAGTTACAAGCTCCTACAATGAGCAGTTCTTC

size: few
V: TRBV7-9
D: TRBD2
J: TRBJ2-3
CDR3: CASSFGGTSRTSTQYF
DNA: TGTGCCAGCAGCTTTGGCGGGACTAGCCGAACATCTACGCAGTATTTT

size: few
V: TRBV7-2
D: .
J: TRBJ1-2
CDR3: CASSLQGESYGYTF
DNA: TGTGCCAGCTCCTTGCAGGGCGAGAGCTATGGCTACACCTTC

size: .
V: TRBV5-1
D: .
J: TRBJ2-6
CDR3: CASSLDFSGANVLTF
DNA: TGCGCCAGCAGCTTGGATTTTTCTGGGGCCAACGTCCTGACTTTC

size: many
V: TRBV5-1
D: TRBD2
J: TRBJ2-1
CDR3: CASWSGNSYNEQFF
DNA: TGCGCCAGTTGGAGCGGGAACTCCTACAATGAGCAGTTCTTC

size: many
V: TRBV7-8
D: TRBD2
J: TRBJ2-7
CDR3: CASSLLAGGREQYF
DNA: TGTGCCAGCAGCTTATTGGCGGGAGGCCGCGAGCAGTACTTC

size: many
V: TRBV30
D: .
J: TRBJ2-7
CDR3: CAWSEDSPYEQYF
DNA: TGTGCCTGGAGTGAGGACAGTCCCTACGAGCAGTACTTC

size: many
V: TRBV20-1
D: TRBD2
J: TRBJ2-1
CDR3: CSARGKRDTEQFF
DNA: TGCAGTGCTAGGGGGAAGCGGGATACTGAGCAGTTCTTC

size: .
V: TRBV5-6
D: TRBD1
J: TRBJ2-3
CDR3: CAMGTGRRDTQYF
DNA: TGTGCCATGGGGACAGGGCGCCGGGATACGCAGTATTTT

size: .
V: TRBV9
D: .
J: TRBJ2-5
CDR3: CASSPRGVQETQYF
DNA: TGTGCCAGCAGCCCCCGGGGAGTGCAAGAGACCCAGTACTTC

size: many
V: TRBV10-1
D: TRBD2
J: TRBJ2-1
CDR3: CASSELASGNEQFF
DNA: TGCGCCAGCAGTGAGTTGGCTAGCGGCAATGAGCAGTTCTTC

size: many
V: TRBV16
D: .
J: TRBJ2-7
CDR3: CASSPSGHYEQYF
DNA: TGTGCCAGCAGCCCCTCGGGGCACTACGAGCAGTACTTC

size: many
V: TRBV3-1
D: .
J: TRBJ1-3
CDR3: CASSLPISPGNTIYF
DNA: TGTGCCAGCAGCCTTCCTATCTCGCCTGGAAACACCATATATTTT

size: many
V: TRBV19
D: .
J: TRBJ2-1
CDR3: CASSTIGEQFF
DNA: TGTGCCAGTAGCACCATTGGCGAGCAGTTCTTC

size: many
V: TRBV7-2
D: .
J: TRBJ2-1
CDR3: CASSPGTNSYNEQFF
DNA: TGTGCCAGCAGCCCAGGGACCAACTCCTACAATGAGCAGTTCTTC

size: many
V: TRBV10-3
D: TRBD2
J: TRBJ2-2
CDR3: CAISEAGEHTGELFF
DNA: TGTGCCATCAGTGAGGCGGGAGAGCACACCGGGGAGCTGTTTTTT

size: many
V: TRBV27
D: .
J: TRBJ1-1
CDR3: CASGEVNTEAFF
DNA: TGTGCCAGCGGGGAAGTGAACACTGAAGCTTTCTTT

size: many
V: TRBV20-1
D: .
J: TRBJ2-5
CDR3: CSANQRWVSQETQYF
DNA: TGCAGTGCTAACCAGAGGTGGGTCAGCCAAGAGACCCAGTACTTC

size: many
V: TRBV7-2
D: .
J: TRBJ1-2
CDR3: CASSSEPIGGYGYTF
DNA: TGTGCCAGCAGCTCAGAGCCGATTGGGGGCTATGGCTACACCTTC

size: many
V: TRBV7-2
D: .
J: TRBJ1-5
CDR3: CASSRGPREPQHF
DNA: TGTGCCAGCAGCCGCGGGCCCAGGGAGCCCCAGCATTTT

size: many
V: TRBV2
D: TRBD2
J: TRBJ2-6
CDR3: CASSAVRGEAGVAISGANVLTF
DNA: TGTGCCAGCAGTGCCGTCAGGGGAGAAGCGGGAGTCGCTATCTCTGGGGCCAACGTCCTGACTTTC

size: many
V: TRBV12-3/TRBV12-4
D: .
J: TRBJ2-1
CDR3: CASSFWEPPNNEQFF
DNA: TGTGCCAGCAGTTTTTGGGAGCCCCCTAACAATGAGCAGTTCTTC

size: many
V: TRBV20-1
D: .
J: TRBJ2-2
CDR3: CSARSGSRGTGELFF
DNA: TGCAGTGCTAGGTCAGGCTCAAGGGGCACCGGGGAGCTGTTTTTT

size: few
V: TRBV7-9
D: TRBD1
J: TRBJ2-3
CDR3: CASSHRQGSDTQYF
DNA: TGTGCCAGCAGCCACCGACAGGGGAGCGATACGCAGTATTTT

size: many
V: TRBV6-1
D: .
J: TRBJ2-4
CDR3: CASSPRGGPKNIQYF
DNA: TGTGCCAGCTCCCCCCGAGGAGGCCCCAAAAACATTCAGTACTTC

size: many
V: TRBV29-1
D: .
J: TRBJ1-1
CDR3: CSVDPGTERSEAFF
DNA: TGCAGCGTTGACCCGGGAACAGAGCGGTCTGAAGCTTTCTTT

size: many
V: TRBV7-2
D: .
J: TRBJ2-5
CDR3: CASSPPGTVGETQYF
DNA: TGTGCCAGCAGCCCTCCCGGAACAGTGGGAGAGACCCAGTACTTC

size: many
V: TRBV6-5
D: .
J: TRBJ2-1
CDR3: CASSYSNPQTSVQFF
DNA: TGTGCCAGCAGTTACTCGAATCCCCAGACGTCGGTGCAGTTCTTC

size: many
V: TRBV12-3/TRBV12-4
D: .
J: TRBJ1-1
CDR3: CASSLGTVNTEAFF
DNA: TGTGCCAGCAGTTTAGGGACGGTGAACACTGAAGCTTTCTTT

size: many
V: TRBV5-1
D: TRBD2
J: TRBJ2-7
CDR3: CASSGLTSGSSYEQYF
DNA: TGCGCCAGCAGCGGTCTCACTAGCGGGAGTTCCTACGAGCAGTACTTC

size: many
V: TRBV12-3/TRBV12-4
D: .
J: TRBJ1-5
CDR3: CASSLTPGDQPQHF
DNA: TGTGCCAGCAGTCTTACACCCGGAGATCAGCCCCAGCATTTT

size: many
V: TRBV7-2
D: .
J: TRBJ2-7
CDR3: CASSSPGPTYEQYF
DNA: TGTGCCAGCAGCTCCCCGGGGCCGACCTACGAGCAGTACTTC

size: many
V: TRBV7-2
D: .
J: TRBJ2-7
CDR3: CASSFGRRSYEQYF
DNA: TGTGCCAGCAGCTTCGGACGCCGCTCCTACGAGCAGTACTTC

size: few
V: TRBV7-6
D: .
J: TRBJ2-1
CDR3: CASSLGRGYEQFF
DNA: TGTGCCAGCAGCTTAGGACGTGGCTATGAGCAGTTCTTC

size: .
V: TRBV11-2
D: TRBD1
J: TRBJ1-4
CDR3: CASRDPGQGNEKLFF
DNA: TGTGCCAGCAGAGACCCGGGACAGGGGAATGAAAAACTGTTTTTT

size: many
V: TRBV6-1
D: TRBD1
J: TRBJ2-7
CDR3: CASRTGTAYEQYF
DNA: TGTGCCAGCAGGACCGGGACAGCTTACGAGCAGTACTTC

size: many
V: TRBV7-8
D: .
J: TRBJ2-5
CDR3: CASSLRGTQYF
DNA: TGTGCCAGCAGCTTGAGGGGGACCCAGTACTTC

size: few
V: TRBV5-6
D: .
J: TRBJ2-7
CDR3: CASSRVALGEQYF
DNA: TGTGCCAGCAGCCGCGTGGCTCTTGGGGAGCAGTACTTC

size: many
V: TRBV20-1
D: .
J: TRBJ1-2
CDR3: CSASLVIDYTF
DNA: TGCAGTGCTAGTCTGGTCATTGACTACACCTTC

size: many
V: TRBV7-9
D: .
J: TRBJ2-3
CDR3: CASSLWTDTQYF
DNA: TGTGCCAGCAGCTTATGGACAGATACGCAGTATTTT

size: few
V: TRBV7-2
D: .
J: TRBJ2-1
CDR3: CASSRTGLFYNEQFF
DNA: TGTGCCAGCAGCCGTACAGGCCTATTTTACAATGAGCAGTTCTTC

size: many
V: TRBV7-2
D: .
J: TRBJ2-3
CDR3: CASSLPDWAQYF
DNA: TGTGCCAGCAGCTTACCTGATTGGGCGCAGTATTTT

size: few
V: TRBV12-5
D: .
J: TRBJ1-1
CDR3: CASGSWDFGELGNTEAFF
DNA: TGTGCTAGTGGTTCTTGGGATTTTGGGGAGTTGGGGAACACTGAAGCTTTCTTT

size: many
V: TRBV11-1
D: TRBD2
J: TRBJ2-7
CDR3: CASSLGDSPGGRMGYEQYF
DNA: TGTGCCAGCAGCTTAGGGGATTCCCCCGGCGGGAGAATGGGCTACGAGCAGTACTTC

size: many
V: TRBV12-3/TRBV12-4
D: .
J: TRBJ2-2
CDR3: CASSQAGLNTGELFF
DNA: TGTGCCAGCAGTCAGGCCGGGCTGAACACCGGGGAGCTGTTTTTT

size: many
V: TRBV7-8
D: .
J: TRBJ2-3
CDR3: CASSLASPLDTQYF
DNA: TGTGCCAGCAGCTTAGCGAGTCCCCTGGATACGCAGTATTTT

size: many
V: TRBV6-2/TRBV6-3
D: .
J: TRBJ1-3
CDR3: CASLGRSSGNTIYF
DNA: TGTGCCAGCCTCGGGCGGAGCTCTGGAAACACCATATATTTT